A selection of T cell receptor beta chains follows, all from one sample in a study of blood T cells in healthy people across ages. TCRdb re-derived calls from the 5' RACE reads in MiXCR, one entry per CDR3 protein. The sample yields some 780,000 distinct CDR3 sequences, 45% to 70% seen once. The sequenced sample consisted of blood. These receptors all come from a man aged 40-49 years in good health. CDR3s include the opening cysteine and the closing phenylalanine or tryptophan. The D gene is left open where the match is weak. Clone size is shown for a subset of rows, as once, few, many or a class of expanded clone.

j_gene | d_gene | v_gene | abundance | CDR3nt | CDR3aa
TRBJ2-5 | TRBD2 | TRBV9 | NA | TGTGCCAGCAGCCCACATAGCGGGGGGGCCTTGGAGACCCAGTACTTC | CASSPHSGGALETQYF
TRBJ2-1 | NA | TRBV9 | NA | TGTGCCAGCAGCGTAGTGGGGGGTAGGGAGCAGTTCTTC | CASSVVGGREQFF
TRBJ1-1 | NA | TRBV6-1 | NA | TGTGCCAGCAGTGAGGGACTGAACACTGAAGCTTTCTTT | CASSEGLNTEAFF
TRBJ2-7 | NA | TRBV12-3/TRBV12-4 | many | TGTGCCAGCAGTTCGCAACAGGGTCTATACGAGCAGTACTTC | CASSSQQGLYEQYF
TRBJ2-1 | TRBD2 | TRBV28 | few | TGTGCCAGCAGTCCTATCCGACTAGCGGGGGGGCAGGGTGAGCAGTTCTTC | CASSPIRLAGGQGEQFF
TRBJ2-1 | NA | TRBV5-1 | few | TGCGCCAGCAGCGCCAGCTCCTACAATGAGCAGTTCTTC | CASSASSYNEQFF
TRBJ1-1 | NA | TRBV20-1 | few | TGCAGTGCTAGAGTTTCGGGGACAACTGAAGCTTTCTTT | CSARVSGTTEAFF
TRBJ2-1 | NA | TRBV7-8 | NA | TGTGCCAGCAGCGGACAGTGGGCCAATGAGCAGTTCTTC | CASSGQWANEQFF
TRBJ2-7 | TRBD2 | TRBV14 | NA | TGTGCCAGCAGCAGACTAGCGGGAGTGGGGTACGAGCAGTACTTC | CASSRLAGVGYEQYF
TRBJ1-2 | TRBD1 | TRBV10-3 | NA | TGTGCCATCAACCCTTTTCAACAGGGGCACTATGGCTACACCTTC | CAINPFQQGHYGYTF
TRBJ2-7 | TRBD2 | TRBV7-9 | NA | TGTGCCAGCAGCCCGCGACTAGCGGGAGGTCTAGTCGAGCAGTACTTC | CASSPRLAGGLVEQYF
TRBJ2-1 | NA | TRBV7-3 | NA | TGTGCCAGCAGCTTAGGCAGGGCGGCCTACAATGAGCAGTTCTTC | CASSLGRAAYNEQFF
TRBJ2-7 | NA | TRBV12-3/TRBV12-4 | NA | TGTGCCAGCAGTTTTCAGACGGCCTACGAGCAGTACTTC | CASSFQTAYEQYF
TRBJ2-1 | TRBD2 | TRBV20-1 | NA | TGCAGTGCTAGAGGTTTACTAGCGGGAGGGAAAACCTACAATGAGCAGTTCTTC | CSARGLLAGGKTYNEQFF
TRBJ2-7 | TRBD2 | TRBV6-2/TRBV6-3 | NA | TGTGCCAGCAGTTACTCGACTAGCCGCTTAATCTCCTACGAGCAGTACTTC | CASSYSTSRLISYEQYF
TRBJ2-1 | TRBD1 | TRBV15 | NA | TGTGCCACCAGCAGAGATCTCGGGCAGGGGGCACAGAATGAGCAGTTCTTC | CATSRDLGQGAQNEQFF
TRBJ2-7 | TRBD1 | TRBV11-2 | NA | TGTGCCAGCAGCTTGCACGAAGTCGGGACAGCAAACCGATTTTACGAGCAGTACTTC | CASSLHEVGTANRFYEQYF
TRBJ2-5 | TRBD2 | TRBV6-6 | NA | TGTGCCAGCAGTCGGACTAGCGGGGGGTTAGAAGAGACCCAGTACTTC | CASSRTSGGLEETQYF
TRBJ2-6 | NA | TRBV27 | few | TGTGCCAGCAGTCCTCAGGACGCCTATGGTGGGGCCAACGTCCTGACTTTC | CASSPQDAYGGANVLTF
TRBJ2-3 | TRBD2 | TRBV12-3/TRBV12-4 | NA | TGTGCCAGCAGTTCCCAAGCGGGGGGGCTAGGGGATACGCAGTATTTT | CASSSQAGGLGDTQYF
TRBJ2-3 | NA | TRBV7-2 | NA | TGTGCCAGCAGCTTATTCATAGGCGGCCGCACAGATACGCAGTATTTT | CASSLFIGGRTDTQYF
TRBJ2-3 | TRBD2 | TRBV20-1 | NA | TGCAGTGCTAGAGATCTCCGACTAGCGGAACCAACGGGGTATTTT | CSARDLRLAEPTGYF
TRBJ2-3 | NA | TRBV29-1 | NA | TGCAGCGTTGCACAGACCAAAAACACAGATACGCAGTATTTT | CSVAQTKNTDTQYF
TRBJ2-3 | TRBD1 | TRBV5-5 | few | TGTGCCAGCAGCGGGGGACAGAACACAGATACGCAGTATTTT | CASSGGQNTDTQYF
TRBJ1-5 | NA | TRBV5-1 | NA | TGCGCCAGCAGCTCCCACCCGGTGGAGGGGAAGTATCAGCCCCAGCATTTT | CASSSHPVEGKYQPQHF
TRBJ2-1 | NA | TRBV6-5 | NA | TGTGCCAGCAGTCCCCCGGGACAAAACAATGAGCAGTTCTTC | CASSPPGQNNEQFF
TRBJ2-3 | TRBD2 | TRBV12-3/TRBV12-4 | few | TGTGCCAGCAGTCGGACTAGCGGGAGCGGTGGCACAGATACGCAGTATTTT | CASSRTSGSGGTDTQYF
TRBJ1-5 | TRBD1 | TRBV28 | few | TGTGCCAGTCTGGACAGGCGCAATCAGCCCCAGCATTTT | CASLDRRNQPQHF
TRBJ2-3 | TRBD2 | TRBV15 | few | TGTGCCACCAGCAGAGAGCGGGGGTACACAGATACGCAGTATTTT | CATSRERGYTDTQYF
TRBJ2-5 | NA | TRBV27 | few | TGTGCCAGCAGTTTATGGGGGGCGGGGGAGCAGTACTTC | CASSLWGAGEQYF
TRBJ2-5 | TRBD1 | TRBV7-2 | few | TGTGCCAGCAGCTTAGCGGGACAGGGGGCATTTGAGACCCAGTACTTC | CASSLAGQGAFETQYF
TRBJ2-1 | NA | TRBV27 | few | TGTGCCAGCAGTTTCCAGCGGAGGCGGTCCTACAATGAGCAGTTCTTC | CASSFQRRRSYNEQFF
TRBJ2-3 | TRBD2 | TRBV7-2 | NA | TGTGCCAAAGGGGTAGCGGGGGTGATCACAGATACGCAGTATTTT | CAKGVAGVITDTQYF
TRBJ1-2 | TRBD1 | TRBV5-1 | NA | TGCGCCAGCAGCGCTGTGACAGGGACCTATGGCTACACCTTC | CASSAVTGTYGYTF
TRBJ2-5 | NA | TRBV11-1 | few | TGTGCCAGCAGCCGTGGGGACGGTGGGTCTCGGGAGACCCAGTACTTC | CASSRGDGGSRETQYF
TRBJ2-7 | TRBD2 | TRBV4-3 | NA | TGCGCCAGCAGCCAAGATCGAGGTCTAGCGGTCTACGAGCAGTACTTC | CASSQDRGLAVYEQYF
TRBJ2-5 | TRBD2 | TRBV12-3/TRBV12-4 | many | TGTGCCAGCACGACAGCGGGGCACCAAGAGACCCAGTACTTC | CASTTAGHQETQYF
TRBJ2-1 | NA | TRBV9 | few | TGTGCCAGCAGCGTAGTAAACGGGGGTCGGGGTGAGCAGTTCTTC | CASSVVNGGRGEQFF
TRBJ1-2 | NA | TRBV7-2 | NA | TGTGCCAGCAGCTTTGTCAGGGGAGCCTATGGCTACACCTTC | CASSFVRGAYGYTF
TRBJ1-6 | NA | TRBV9 | NA | TGTGCCAGCAGCGTAGATCTGGGGGAGAATTCACCCCTCCACTTT | CASSVDLGENSPLHF
TRBJ2-3 | TRBD2 | TRBV28 | NA | TGTGCCAGCACCTTGGGACTAGCGGGAGTCAGGGGGACAGATACGCAGTATTTT | CASTLGLAGVRGTDTQYF
TRBJ2-1 | TRBD2 | TRBV7-3 | NA | TGTGCCAGCAGCCCGAGTCCTAGCGGGGATGAGCAGTTCTTC | CASSPSPSGDEQFF
TRBJ2-1 | NA | TRBV27 | NA | TGTGCCAGCACCGAACTTGACGGAAACAATGAGCAGTTCTTC | CASTELDGNNEQFF
TRBJ2-2 | TRBD1 | TRBV27 | NA | TGTGCCAGCAGTTTGGGACAGGGGCTAAACGGGGAGCTGTTTTTT | CASSLGQGLNGELFF
TRBJ2-5 | NA | TRBV29-1 | NA | TGCAGCGTTGCCCTGTCAGGGGAGACCCAGTACTTC | CSVALSGETQYF
TRBJ2-7 | TRBD1 | TRBV6-5 | few | TGTGCCAGCAGTTACTCGGGACAGGGGCGCTACGAGCAGTACTTC | CASSYSGQGRYEQYF
TRBJ1-4 | NA | TRBV29-1 | NA | TGCAGCGTTGAGCCAGCTTCTAATGAAAAACTGTTTTTT | CSVEPASNEKLFF
TRBJ1-4 | NA | TRBV30 | NA | TGTGCCTGGAGTATCCAGGGAGAGGAAAAACTGTTTTTT | CAWSIQGEEKLFF
TRBJ2-3 | NA | TRBV9 | NA | TGTGCCAGCAGCGTCCACAGCGGCACAGATACGCAGTATTTT | CASSVHSGTDTQYF
TRBJ2-1 | TRBD1 | TRBV24-1 | NA | TGTGCCACCAGTGCGCCAGGGGGCGCTTACAATGAGCAGTTCTTC | CATSAPGGAYNEQFF
TRBJ1-5 | TRBD1 | TRBV3-1 | NA | TGTGCCAGCAGCCAAGATACAGGGGTTTATCAGCCCCAGCATTTT | CASSQDTGVYQPQHF
TRBJ2-1 | TRBD2 | TRBV27 | NA | TGTGCCAGCAGTCCCCGTAGCGGGTCCTACAATGAGCAGTTCTTC | CASSPRSGSYNEQFF
TRBJ2-7 | TRBD1 | TRBV7-2 | NA | TGTGCCAGCACAGGGGGCCACTCCTACGAGCAGTACTTC | CASTGGHSYEQYF
TRBJ1-1 | NA | TRBV29-1 | NA | TGCAGCGTTTGGAGGCGGACGGTGAACACTGAAGCTTTCTTT | CSVWRRTVNTEAFF
TRBJ2-7 | NA | TRBV6-5 | NA | TGTGCCAGCTACTGGGACACCCACGGGGACTACGAGCAGTACTTC | CASYWDTHGDYEQYF
TRBJ2-3 | TRBD1 | TRBV28 | NA | TGTGCCGAGAGTAGTGGACAGGGGACAGATACGCAGTATTTT | CAESSGQGTDTQYF
TRBJ2-7 | NA | TRBV5-1 | NA | TGCGCCAGCAGTACCGACAGTACATCCTACGAGCAGTACTTC | CASSTDSTSYEQYF
TRBJ2-1 | TRBD2 | TRBV4-2 | many | TGTGCCAGCAGCCAACCAGGGACTAGATATAATGAGCAGTTCTTC | CASSQPGTRYNEQFF
TRBJ2-6 | TRBD1 | TRBV9 | NA | TGTGCCAGCAGCGTAACAGGGGTAGGGGCCAACGTCCTGACTTTC | CASSVTGVGANVLTF